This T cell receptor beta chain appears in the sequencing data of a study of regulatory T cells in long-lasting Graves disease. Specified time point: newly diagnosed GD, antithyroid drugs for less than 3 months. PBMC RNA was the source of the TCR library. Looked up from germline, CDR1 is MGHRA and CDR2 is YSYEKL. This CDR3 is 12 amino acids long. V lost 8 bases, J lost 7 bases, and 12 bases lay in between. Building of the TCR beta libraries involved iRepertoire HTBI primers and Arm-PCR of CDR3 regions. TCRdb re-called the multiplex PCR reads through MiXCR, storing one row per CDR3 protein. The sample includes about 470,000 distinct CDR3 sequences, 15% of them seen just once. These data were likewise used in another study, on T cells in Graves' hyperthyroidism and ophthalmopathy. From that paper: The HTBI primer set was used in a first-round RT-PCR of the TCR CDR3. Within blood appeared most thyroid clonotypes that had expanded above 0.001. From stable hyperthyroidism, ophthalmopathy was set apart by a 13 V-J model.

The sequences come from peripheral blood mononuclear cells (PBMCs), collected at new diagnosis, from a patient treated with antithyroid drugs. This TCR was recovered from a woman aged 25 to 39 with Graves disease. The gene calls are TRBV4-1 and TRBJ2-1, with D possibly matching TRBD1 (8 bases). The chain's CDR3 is CASGQGGNEQFF. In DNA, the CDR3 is TGCGCCAGCGGACAGGGAGGGAATGAGCAGTTCTTC.